The 20 T cell receptor beta chains below all came from one sample that was sequenced in a study of blood T cells in healthy people across ages. PCR was performed a second time for about 7 to 11 cycles using a sample-barcoded 5' primer and a J-beta primer mix. TCRdb used MiXCR to reprocess the 5' RACE reads, holding one entry per CDR3 protein. Among 660,000 or so distinct CDR3 sequences listed, approximately 50% were seen once. Sequencing input: blood. The receptors originated from a man aged 55 to 70 in good health.

The rearrangement links TRBV20-1 to TRBJ2-7, with TRBD2 matching 10 bases. Losses at the gene ends were 3 bases for V and 0 bases for J; bases not matched to a gene: 14. The CDR3 runs to 18 residues. Germline CDR1 and CDR2: DFQATT and SNEGSKA (reference sequence). Here the CDR3 DNA reads TGCAGTGCTAGGATGAGGAGACTAGCGGGTGCGAGCTCCTACGAGCAGTACTTC. It specifies CSARMRRLAGASSYEQYF.

This chain connects TRBV6-6 to TRBJ2-5, with a tentative D call TRBD2 (6 bases). CDR1 is MNHNY and CDR2 is SVGAGI in the germline V gene (reference sequence). Trimming took off 8 bases at V and 4 bases at J, with 17 bases between the two ends. CDR3 length equals 14 residues. The CDR3 DNA is TGTGCCAGCCCCGGGAGCTCGGAGGGAGAGACCCAGTACTTC. This sequence encodes CASPGSSEGETQYF.

The chain carries TRBV2 and TRBJ1-5, with 9 bases lining up with TRBD1. The V gene's germline CDR1 is SNHLY and CDR2 FYNNEI. Trimming at V came to 5 bases and at J to 0 bases, leaving 5 bases not matched to a gene. CDR3 size: 16 residues. CDR3 DNA sequence: TGTGCCAGCAGTCGGGACAGGGTGTATAGCAATCAGCCCCAGCATTTT. It specifies CASSRDRVYSNQPQHF.

The chain employs TRBV12-3 or TRBV12-4 and TRBJ2-1, with 7 bases fitting TRBD2. This CDR3 is built from 14 residues. J was trimmed by 2 bases and V by 6 bases; bases with no gene match: 4. CDR3 loop: CASRLGLAYNEQFF. DNA for the CDR3: TGTGCCAGCAGGCTAGGACTAGCCTACAATGAGCAGTTCTTC.

The chain carries TRBV29-1 and TRBJ2-1; D uncertain. The CDR3 loop spans 12 amino acids. Germline V lookup: CDR1 SQVTM, CDR2 ANQGSEA. The V end lost 6 bases, the J end lost 9 bases, and 15 bases lay between the germline ends. The CDR3 bases are TGCAGCGTCCAGATATTTCGAAGTGAGCAGTTCTTC. Translated: CSVQIFRSEQFF.

The chain employs TRBV2 and TRBJ2-4, with 7 bases matching TRBD1. The end of the DNA is better explained by TRBJ2-7, so the J call may be wrong. Germline-derived CDR1 and CDR2 are SNHLY and FYNNEI. This CDR3 has 14 residues. The CDR3 sequence is CASIPRQGTYEQYF. In DNA form, the CDR3 reads TGTGCCAGCATCCCCCGACAGGGAACGTACGAGCAGTACTTC.

This clonotype was counted only a few times. The rearrangement uses TRBV4-2 and TRBJ1-2; TRBD1 matches at 7 bases. With V trimmed by 0 bases and J by 4 bases, 2 bases remained unmatched. This CDR3 spans 14 amino acids. From germline, CDR1 is LGHNA and CDR2 YNFKEQ. The CDR3 coding sequence is TGTGCCAGCAGCCAAGATCCAGGGGGCTATGGCTACACCTTC. Protein: CASSQDPGGYGYTF.

This clonotype was detected once. The CDR3 nucleotides are TGTGCCAGCAGCCCGGAGGGGACATCACCCCTCCACTTT. Its protein is CASSPEGTSPLHF. The rearrangement joins TRBV12-3 or TRBV12-4 to TRBJ1-6; tentatively, D is TRBD1 (6 bases). V was pared by 6 bases and J by 10 bases, with 13 bases between. The CDR3 consists of 13 residues.

The chain links TRBV6-1 to TRBJ1-6, with TRBD1 matching 7 bases. Germline values: CDR1 MNHNS, CDR2 SASEGT. CDR3 size: 14 residues. Losses at the gene ends were 4 bases for V and 10 bases for J; bases not matched to a gene: 7. CDR3: CASSGRGVKSPLHF. The CDR3 DNA sequence: TGTGCCAGCAGTGGCAGGGGGGTGAAGTCACCCCTCCACTTT.

This rearrangement joins TRBV2 to TRBJ2-4, with 9 bases that match TRBD1. The J call may be faulty, since TRBJ2-5 better matches the DNA end. This CDR3 is 14 amino acids long. The germline gives CDR1 SNHLY, CDR2 FYNNEI. CDR3 sequence reads: CASSQQGAKETQYF. The CDR3 nucleotides read TGTGCCAGCAGTCAACAGGGGGCTAAGGAGACCCAGTACTTC.

The chain has TRBV5-1 and TRBJ1-4; 7 nucleotides align to TRBD1. The CDR3 has 15 residues. The V and J ends lost 4 bases and 4 bases, in that order; junction bases with no gene match: 7. Per the germline V gene, CDR1 is SGHRS and CDR2 is YFSETQ. CDR3 amino acids: CASSRGGQNNEKLFF. The DNA of the CDR3 is TGCGCCAGCAGCCGTGGGGGACAGAATAATGAAAAACTGTTTTTT.

This clonotype turned up a few times. The chain combines TRBV20-1 with TRBJ1-1; 7 bases fit TRBD1. Germline V CDR1 and CDR2: DFQATT, SNEGSKA (reference sequence). V gave up 3 bases and J gave up 1 base; unmatched junction bases: 2. The CDR3 totals 13 residues. The CDR3 loop reads CSASRQGNTEAFF. Written as DNA, the CDR3 is TGCAGTGCTAGTAGACAGGGGAACACTGAAGCTTTCTTT.

This clonotype was found a few times. The CDR3 sequence: CASSLRDRGYGYTF. DNA of the CDR3: TGTGCCAGCAGCTTACGGGACAGGGGCTATGGCTACACCTTC. This chain links TRBV5-5 with TRBJ1-2; TRBD1 agrees at 10 bases. Unmatched junction bases numbered 2, after V lost 2 bases and J lost 4 bases. CDR1 is SGHKS, CDR2 YYEKEE, per germline (reference sequence). The CDR3 runs 14 residues.

The chain couples TRBV6-6 to TRBJ2-7, with D possibly matching TRBD1 (6 bases). Germline V CDR1 and CDR2: MNHNY, SVGAGI (reference sequence). CDR3 length equals 14 residues. V lost 7 bases, J lost 6 bases, and 19 bases lay in between. For the CDR3, the DNA is TGTGCCAGCACCGGACAGCTCCAACTATCCGAGCAGTACTTC. As protein: CASTGQLQLSEQYF.

The rearrangement links TRBV6-1 to TRBJ2-7, with 9 bases aligning to TRBD2. V lost 8 bases to trimming and J lost 8 bases; unmatched junction nucleotides: 16. CDR1 and CDR2 from the germline V gene are MNHNS and SASEGT. This CDR3 has 15 amino acids. CDR3 coding DNA: TGTGCCAGCGTTCTGGGCGGGGGGGCCCCCGCAAAGCAGTACTTC. It is translated as CASVLGGGAPAKQYF.

V and J are TRBV25-1 and TRBJ2-1; no clear D. Trimming removed 4 bases from V and 9 bases from J, with 10 bases in between. Germline V gene data show CDR1 as MGHDK and CDR2 as SYGVNS. This CDR3 comprises 12 residues. CDR3 protein: CASSAKLFEQFF. The CDR3 bases are TGTGCCAGCAGTGCGAAATTATTTGAGCAGTTCTTC. The full variable domain, its missing parts supplied by reference TRBV25-1 and TRBJ2-1, is EADIYQTPRYLVIGTGKKITLECSQTMGHDKMYWYQQDPGMELHLIHYSYGVNSTEKGDLSSESTVSRIRTEHFPLTLESARPSHTSQYLCASSAKLFEQFFGPGTRLTVL.

This clonotype was picked up one time. V is TRBV5-1 and J is TRBJ1-6; TRBD1 is a possible D gene (6 bases). Germline loops: CDR1 SGHRS, CDR2 YFSETQ. The CDR3 has 17 residues. V lost 1 base and J 0 bases, leaving 11 bases between the germline ends. DNA for the CDR3: TGCGCCAGCAGCTTGCCCGGGGGCGCCTCCTATAATTCACCCCTCCACTTT. Protein product: CASSLPGGASYNSPLHF.

This clonotype turned up a few times. V is TRBV7-9 and J is TRBJ2-5; a weak D match, TRBD2 (6 bases). The CDR3 totals 15 residues. The V end was cut by 5 bases, the J end by 1 base, with 14 bases between. Germline assignment: CDR1 SEHNR and CDR2 FQNEAQ (reference sequence). In DNA form, the CDR3 reads TGTGCCAGCAGCCCCTCGCGCGGGGTCCAAGAGACCCAGTACTTC. Translating gives CASSPSRGVQETQYF.

The chain recombines TRBV27 with TRBJ1-2; D ambiguous. The CDR3 totals 16 residues. Germline CDR1 reads MNHEY; CDR2 reads SMNVEV (reference sequence). V was clipped by 1 base and J by 5 bases, with 17 bases between them. CDR3 in DNA: TGTGCCAGCAGTTTATATGGCAGCTCACCCGCTTATGGCTACACCTTC. This encodes CASSLYGSSPAYGYTF.

This clonotype has only a few counts. J is TRBJ1-2 and V is TRBV25-1; D may be TRBD1 (6 bases). This CDR3 comprises 17 residues. V was cut by 3 bases and J by 7 bases, with 24 bases left in between. Germline CDR1 and CDR2: MGHDK and SYGVNS. The DNA for the CDR3 is TGTGCCAGCAGTGACCCCCGTGTAGGTGTGGGGGCGAGTGGCTACACCTTC. Translated: CASSDPRVGVGASGYTF.